Following are 18 T cell receptor beta chains from one sample sequenced in a study of T-cell memory formation after mild COVID-19. TCRdb independently ran MiXCR on the 5' RACE reads; one entry per CDR3 protein. The repertoire holds over 300,000 distinct CDR3 sequences, with roughly 19% as singletons. The sequencing input was PBMCs or a T cell subset sorted from them (not recorded which). All receptors come from a man aged 18 to 30 who had mild COVID-19 (a few samples of this study predate the infection). Cell type and time point are not known.

This clonotype was recorded a few times. Here the CDR3 reads CASSRDYSVLSYNEQFF. For the CDR3, the DNA is TGTGCCAGCAGCCGAGACTACAGTGTCCTCTCCTACAATGAGCAGTTCTTC. The chain is built from TRBV7-2 and TRBJ2-1; a possible D gene is TRBD2 (5 bases). V was clipped by 5 bases and J by 0 bases, with 17 bases between them. The CDR3 has 17 amino acids. Germline loops: CDR1 SGHTA, CDR2 FQGNSA.

This clonotype has just a few counts. This chain joins TRBV28 and TRBJ1-2; possibly TRBD1 for D (5 bases). CDR3 length: 17 residues. The ends were cut back, 3 bases at V and 5 bases at J, with 22 bases in the middle. Looked up from germline, CDR1 is MDHEN and CDR2 is SYDVKM. CDR3 coding DNA: TGTGCCAGCAGTTTGACCGGACAAGAGGAAGAAGGGTATGGCTACACCTTC. This codes for CASSLTGQEEEGYGYTF.

V is TRBV5-1 and J is TRBJ2-1, with 8 bases identical to TRBD2. J gave up 0 bases and V 1 base, and 3 bases lay outside the gene matches. The CDR3 consists of 16 residues. Germline V lookup: CDR1 SGHRS, CDR2 YFSETQ. The CDR3 DNA follows: TGCGCCAGCAGCTTGTGGGCGGGGGGCTCCTACAATGAGCAGTTCTTC. Residues: CASSLWAGGSYNEQFF. The full variable domain, in which reference TRBV5-1 and TRBJ2-1 provide the parts outside the CDR3, is KAGVTQTPRYLIKTRGQQVTLSCSPISGHRSVSWYQQTPGQGLQFLFEYFSETQRNKGNFPGRFSGRQFSNSRSEMNVSTLELGDSALYLCASSLWAGGSYNEQFFGPGTRLTVL.

The sample holds many counts of this clonotype. This chain connects TRBV20-1 to TRBJ2-6, with a tentative D call TRBD1 (5 bases). Germline V gene lookup returns CDR1 DFQATT and CDR2 SNEGSKA (reference sequence). The CDR3 length is 14 residues. V was clipped by 7 bases and J by 0 bases, with 10 bases between them. The CDR3 region is CSGGQGSGANVLTF. Here the CDR3 DNA reads TGCAGTGGGGGTCAGGGCTCTGGGGCCAACGTCCTGACTTTC.

This clonotype was counted only a few times. The chain has TRBV5-6 and TRBJ1-4; no definite D call. Per germline, CDR1 SGHDT and CDR2 YYEEEE. The CDR3 covers 13 residues. Between the trimmed V and J ends, which lost 2 bases and 6 bases, there was a span of 8 bases. The CDR3 DNA is TGTGCCAGCAGCTTACGAGGTTATGAAAAACTGTTTTTT. Translated: CASSLRGYEKLFF.

This clonotype has only a few counts. The chain carries TRBV6-5 and TRBJ2-7, with TRBD1 matching over 9 bases. Germline lookup yields CDR1 MNHEY and CDR2 SVGAGI. With V trimmed by 8 bases and J by 9 bases, 14 bases remained unmatched. The CDR3 spans 14 residues. The CDR3 region is CASGSTGGEFGQYF. The CDR3 nucleotides are TGTGCCAGCGGTTCGACAGGGGGGGAATTCGGGCAGTACTTC.

This clonotype appeared a few times. The chain uses TRBV15 and TRBJ2-2; no reliable D call. The germline gives CDR1 LNHNV, CDR2 YYDKDF (reference sequence). V lost 8 bases and J 4 bases, leaving 14 bases between the germline ends. CDR3 size: 14 residues. Here the CDR3 DNA reads TGTGCCACCTCTACAGCCCGGAGCACCGGGGAGCTGTTTTTT. It specifies CATSTARSTGELFF.

The V gene is TRBV6-5, the J gene TRBJ1-4, with D perhaps matching TRBD1 (5 bases). Germline CDR1 and CDR2: MNHEY and SVGAGI. V lost 4 bases and J 3 bases, leaving 12 bases between the germline ends. CDR3 size: 15 residues. The CDR3 DNA reads as TGTGCCAGCAGTTTGGGACTGAGGGCTAATGAAAAACTGTTTTTT. It encodes CASSLGLRANEKLFF.

This clonotype was seen a few times. The chain combines TRBV2 with TRBJ2-2, with 8 positions matching TRBD1. CDR1 and CDR2 from the germline V gene are SNHLY and FYNNEI. The J segment lost 3 bases and the V segment lost 5 bases, leaving 5 bases of the junction unmatched. The CDR3 has 15 amino acids. The CDR3 is CASSMDRVDTGELFF. CDR3 nucleotides: TGTGCCAGCAGTATGGACAGGGTCGACACCGGGGAGCTGTTTTTT.

The J gene is TRBJ1-1, the V gene TRBV20-1; D possibly corresponds to TRBD1 (6 bases). Germline-derived CDR1 and CDR2 are DFQATT and SNEGSKA (reference sequence). V shed 6 bases and J shed 1 base, with 15 bases lying between them. CDR3 length: 14 amino acids. The CDR3 nucleotides are TGCAGTGCCCGAGGGGGAATTGCGAACACTGAAGCTTTCTTT. The encoded protein is CSARGGIANTEAFF.

J is TRBJ2-5 and V is TRBV7-2; no definite D call. CDR3 length: 15 amino acids. With 7 bases removed from V and 4 bases from J, the gap between germline ends came to 19 bases. Germline-derived CDR1 and CDR2 are SGHTA and FQGNSA. CDR3 amino acids: CASNNFGPSGETQYF. CDR3 nucleotide sequence: TGTGCCAGCAACAACTTTGGACCGAGTGGAGAGACCCAGTACTTC.

The chain uses TRBV24-1 and TRBJ2-1, with a tentative D call TRBD2 (5 bases). Trimming removed 4 bases at V and 5 bases at J, with 14 bases between. CDR1 and CDR2 (germline): KGHDR, SFDVKD. The CDR3 runs to 15 residues. Written as DNA, the CDR3 is TGTGCCACCAGTGACCCGAGGGCAGGAGACAATGAGCAGTTCTTC. Its protein is CATSDPRAGDNEQFF.

Only a few counts were recorded for this clonotype. CDR3 protein: CASTPWQGGTGELFF. The CDR3 region has the DNA TGTGCCAGCACCCCCTGGCAGGGTGGAACCGGGGAGCTGTTTTTT. The chain couples TRBV6-5 to TRBJ2-2; D is possibly TRBD1 (5 bases). Trimming took 7 bases from V and 5 from J, leaving 17 bases between them. Germline values: CDR1 MNHEY, CDR2 SVGAGI. The length of the CDR3 is 15 residues.

The chain employs TRBV7-2 and TRBJ2-2; 9 bases align to TRBD1. V lost 10 bases, J lost 1 base, and 4 bases stayed unmatched. CDR1 is SGHTA, CDR2 FQGNSA, per germline. CDR3 length: 14 amino acids. The CDR3 protein is CAINRGLNTGELFF. CDR3 DNA: TGTGCCATTAACAGGGGGCTGAACACCGGGGAGCTGTTTTTT.

The chain recombines TRBV20-1 with TRBJ2-7, with a possible D match to TRBD1 (5 bases). Trimming stripped 2 bases from V and 3 bases from J, with 23 bases between. The CDR3 loop spans 17 amino acids. Germline V gene lookup returns CDR1 DFQATT and CDR2 SNEGSKA (reference sequence). The CDR3 DNA follows: TGCAGTGCTAGACACCCTGGCGAAGACAGCTTTATCTACGAGCAGTACTTC. Translated, it gives CSARHPGEDSFIYEQYF.

V gene TRBV6-5 combines with J gene TRBJ2-5, with D unresolved. There are 13 residues in the CDR3. Trimming removed 1 base from V and 5 bases from J, with 8 bases in between. CDR1 MNHEY and CDR2 SVGAGI come from the germline V gene. The CDR3 DNA sequence: TGTGCCAGCAGTTACTTTGACGGGGAGACCCAGTACTTC. Amino acids: CASSYFDGETQYF.

This clonotype was counted a few times. The chain employs TRBV7-2 and TRBJ2-7; TRBD1 might be the D (7 bases). This CDR3 comprises 13 residues. Trimming removed 5 bases at V and 2 bases at J, with 10 bases between. Germline V lookup: CDR1 SGHTA, CDR2 FQGNSA. The CDR3 DNA sequence: TGTGCCAGCAGCGCGGGACAGCCCTACGAGCAGTACTTC. Protein sequence: CASSAGQPYEQYF. The entire variable domain, with the rest obtained from reference TRBV7-2 and TRBJ2-7, is as follows: GAGVSQSPSNKVTEKGKDVELRCDPISGHTALYWYRQSLGQGLEFLIYFQGNSAPDKSGLPSDRFSAERTGGSVSTLTIQRTQQEDSAVYLCASSAGQPYEQYFGPGTRLTVT.

The rearrangement joins TRBV7-2 to TRBJ1-2; D remains unclear. The germline V gene has CDR1 SGHTA and CDR2 FQGNSA. This CDR3 has 14 residues. Trimming pared 2 bases from V and 5 bases from J, leaving 12 bases between. The chain's CDR3 is CASSLIEAAYGYTF. The CDR3, as DNA: TGTGCCAGCAGCTTAATTGAGGCAGCGTATGGCTACACCTTC.